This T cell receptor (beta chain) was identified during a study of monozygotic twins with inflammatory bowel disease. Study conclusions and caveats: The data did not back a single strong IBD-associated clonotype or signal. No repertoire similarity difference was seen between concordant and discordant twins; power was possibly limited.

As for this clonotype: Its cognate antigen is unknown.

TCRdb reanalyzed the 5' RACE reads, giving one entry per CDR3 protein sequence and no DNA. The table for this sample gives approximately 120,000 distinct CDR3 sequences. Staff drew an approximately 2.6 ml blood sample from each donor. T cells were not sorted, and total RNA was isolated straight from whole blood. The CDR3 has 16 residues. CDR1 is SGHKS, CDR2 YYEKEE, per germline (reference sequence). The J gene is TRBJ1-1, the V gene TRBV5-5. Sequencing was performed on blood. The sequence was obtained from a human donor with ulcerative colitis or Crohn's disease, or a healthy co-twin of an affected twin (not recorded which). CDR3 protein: CASSLAPTRGSDEAFF.